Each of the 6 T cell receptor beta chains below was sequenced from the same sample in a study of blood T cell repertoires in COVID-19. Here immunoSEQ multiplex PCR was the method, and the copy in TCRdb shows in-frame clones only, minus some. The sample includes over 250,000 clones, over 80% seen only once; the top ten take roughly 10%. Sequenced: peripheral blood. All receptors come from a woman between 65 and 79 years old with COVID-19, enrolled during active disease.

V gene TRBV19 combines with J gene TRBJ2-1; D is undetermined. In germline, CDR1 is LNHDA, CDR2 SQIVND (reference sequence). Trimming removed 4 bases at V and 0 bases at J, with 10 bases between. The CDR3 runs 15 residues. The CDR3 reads CASSKAAPSYNEQFF. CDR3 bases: TGTGCCAGTAGTAAAGCAGCGCCCTCCTACAATGAGCAGTTCTTC.

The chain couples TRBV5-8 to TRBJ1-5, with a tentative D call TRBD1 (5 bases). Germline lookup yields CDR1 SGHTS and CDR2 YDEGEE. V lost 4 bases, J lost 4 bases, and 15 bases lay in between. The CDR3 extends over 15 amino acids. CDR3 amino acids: CASSPQGLGNQPQHF. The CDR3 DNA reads TGTGCCAGCAGCCCTCAGGGATTGGGGAATCAGCCCCAGCATTTT. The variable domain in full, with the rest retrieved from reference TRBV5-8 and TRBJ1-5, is EAGVTQSPTHLIKTRGQQATLRCSPISGHTSVYWYQQALGLGLQFLLWYDEGEERNRGNFPPRFSGRQFPNYSSELNVNALELEDSALYLCASSPQGLGNQPQHFGDGTRLSIL.

CDR3 in amino acids: CATSRVTGAQNEKLFF. The CDR3 region has the DNA TGTGCCACCAGCAGAGTAACAGGAGCCCAAAATGAAAAACTGTTTTTT. This sequence joins TRBV15 and TRBJ1-4; D may be TRBD1 (5 bases). The germline gives CDR1 LNHNV, CDR2 YYDKDF (reference sequence). This CDR3 is 16 amino acids long. Trimming took off 1 base at V and 5 bases at J, with 14 bases between the two ends.

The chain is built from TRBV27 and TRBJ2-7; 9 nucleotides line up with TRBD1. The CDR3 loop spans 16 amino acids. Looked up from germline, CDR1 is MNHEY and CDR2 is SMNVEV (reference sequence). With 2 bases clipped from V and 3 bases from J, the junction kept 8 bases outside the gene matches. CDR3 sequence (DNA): TGTGCCAGCAGTTTAAGGGGACAGGGTACTTTCTACGAGCAGTACTTC. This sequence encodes CASSLRGQGTFYEQYF.

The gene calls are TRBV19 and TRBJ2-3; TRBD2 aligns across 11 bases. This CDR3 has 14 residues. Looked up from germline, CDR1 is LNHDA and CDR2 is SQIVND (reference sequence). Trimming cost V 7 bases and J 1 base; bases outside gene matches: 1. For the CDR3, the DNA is TGTGCCAGTAAGACTAGCGGGGGCACAGATACGCAGTATTTT. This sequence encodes CASKTSGGTDTQYF.

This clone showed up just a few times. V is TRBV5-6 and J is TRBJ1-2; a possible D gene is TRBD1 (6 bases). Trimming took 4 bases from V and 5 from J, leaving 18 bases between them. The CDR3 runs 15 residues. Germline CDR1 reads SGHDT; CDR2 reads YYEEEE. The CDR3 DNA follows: TGTGCCAGCAGCCCAGTCCAGGGGAGTCGTTATGGCTACACCTTC. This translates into CASSPVQGSRYGYTF.